A selection of T cell receptor beta chains follows, all from one sample in a study of spatial heterogeneity in lung cancer. TCRdb ran MiXCR on the 5' RACE reads and lists one entry per CDR3 protein. The data show 20,000 to 25,000 distinct CDR3 sequences, 6.9% seen once. The source material was PBMCs, sampled at surgery. The source of these receptors is a male donor with early-stage non-small cell lung cancer. Each CDR3 is given with its conserved first and last residue. D genes are given only for firm matches. The listing skips clone size in some rows; elsewhere it reads once, few, many or a size class.

J: TRBJ2-5
V: TRBV3-1
size: many
D: TRBD2
DNA: TGTGCCAGCAGCCCCAGCGGGGTTCCCACAGAGACCCAGTACTTC
CDR3: CASSPSGVPTETQYF

J: TRBJ2-1
V: TRBV19
size: NA
D: NA
DNA: TGTGCCAGTAGTCGGGGCAACTACAATGAGCAGTTCTTC
CDR3: CASSRGNYNEQFF

J: TRBJ1-5
V: TRBV3-1
size: many
D: NA
DNA: TGTGCCAGCAGCCAAGACGGACAGTACAATCAGCCCCAGCATTTT
CDR3: CASSQDGQYNQPQHF

J: TRBJ2-3
V: TRBV4-2
size: NA
D: NA
DNA: TGTGCCAGCAGCCAAGCAGGGACGGCGGACGGGGATACGCAGTATTTT
CDR3: CASSQAGTADGDTQYF

J: TRBJ1-1
V: TRBV4-2
size: NA
D: NA
DNA: TGTGCCAGCAGCCGGGACGGGAACACTGAAGCTTTCTTT
CDR3: CASSRDGNTEAFF

J: TRBJ2-2
V: TRBV20-1
size: many
D: NA
DNA: TGCAGTGCGCAGAAGGGCCTTTCCACCGGGGAGCTGTTTTTT
CDR3: CSAQKGLSTGELFF

J: TRBJ2-7
V: TRBV25-1
size: medium-sized
D: NA
DNA: TGTGCCAGCAGCGCCGCCGGGAAATCTTACGAGCAGTACTTC
CDR3: CASSAAGKSYEQYF

J: TRBJ1-2
V: TRBV18
size: many
D: NA
DNA: TGTGCCAGCTCACCCGTCAGGACTATCGACCGAGCTAACTATGGCTACACCTTC
CDR3: CASSPVRTIDRANYGYTF

J: TRBJ2-5
V: TRBV4-2
size: many
D: NA
DNA: TGTGCCAGCAGCCAAGGGACAGCCCAAGAGACCCAGTACTTC
CDR3: CASSQGTAQETQYF

J: TRBJ2-2
V: TRBV2
size: medium-sized
D: NA
DNA: TGTGCCAGCAAGCCTAGCGAGAACACCGGGGAGCTGTTTTTT
CDR3: CASKPSENTGELFF

J: TRBJ2-2
V: TRBV5-4
size: NA
D: NA
DNA: TGTGCCAGCAGCTTGGAACTGAACACCGGGGAGCTGTTTTTT
CDR3: CASSLELNTGELFF

J: TRBJ2-1
V: TRBV12-3/TRBV12-4
size: few
D: TRBD2
DNA: TGTGCCAGCAGTTTTGCTAGCGGGATAGAGCAGTTCTTC
CDR3: CASSFASGIEQFF

J: TRBJ2-2
V: TRBV2
size: NA
D: NA
DNA: TGTGCCAGCAGTGCCGGGGCCGCGAACACCGGGGAGCTGTTTTTT
CDR3: CASSAGAANTGELFF

J: TRBJ1-5
V: TRBV12-3/TRBV12-4
size: NA
D: NA
DNA: TGTGCCAGCAGCTCCTTTAGCAATCAGCCCCAGCATTTT
CDR3: CASSSFSNQPQHF

J: TRBJ2-2
V: TRBV28
size: many
D: TRBD2
DNA: TGTGCCAGCAGGAGCGACAGGGGACTAGCGACCACCGGGGAGCTGTTTTTT
CDR3: CASRSDRGLATTGELFF

J: TRBJ1-3
V: TRBV20-1
size: medium-sized
D: NA
DNA: TGCAGTCTGGGCTCAGGTTCTGGAAACACCATATATTTT
CDR3: CSLGSGSGNTIYF

J: TRBJ2-2
V: TRBV27
size: NA
D: TRBD1
DNA: TGTGCCAGCAGTTTAAACCCCCCAGGGGGAATGTCCGGGGAGCTGTTTTTT
CDR3: CASSLNPPGGMSGELFF

J: TRBJ2-1
V: TRBV6-6
size: many
D: NA
DNA: TGTGCCAGCAGTTACTCTACCGGGAGTGGTGGGAATGAGCAGTTCTTC
CDR3: CASSYSTGSGGNEQFF

J: TRBJ2-7
V: TRBV28
size: many
D: NA
DNA: TGTGCCAGCAGTTTAGCTGGGGGCTTACGGGCCTACGAGCAGTACTTC
CDR3: CASSLAGGLRAYEQYF

J: TRBJ2-1
V: TRBV5-6
size: NA
D: TRBD2
DNA: TGTGCCAGCAGCTTGATTAGCGGGAGTACGGGTTACAATGAGCAGTTCTTC
CDR3: CASSLISGSTGYNEQFF

J: TRBJ2-2
V: TRBV5-1
size: NA
D: TRBD1
DNA: TGCGCCAGCAGCTTGCAGGGGGCGAAAACCGGGGAGCTGTTTTTT
CDR3: CASSLQGAKTGELFF

J: TRBJ2-3
V: TRBV5-1
size: once
D: TRBD2
DNA: TGCGCCAGCAGCTTGAACGGGAGGTCGACCTCAGATACGCAGTATTTT
CDR3: CASSLNGRSTSDTQYF

J: TRBJ2-5
V: TRBV28
size: many
D: NA
DNA: TGTGCCAGCAGTTCCAGGGGTTTGGAGACCCAGTACTTC
CDR3: CASSSRGLETQYF

J: TRBJ1-3
V: TRBV5-6
size: NA
D: NA
DNA: TGTGCCAGCAGCTACCTAAACTCTGGAAACACCATATATTTT
CDR3: CASSYLNSGNTIYF

J: TRBJ2-5
V: TRBV5-5
size: many
D: NA
DNA: TGTGCCAGCAGCTTAATAGCTCTCTCGCAAGAGACCCAGTACTTC
CDR3: CASSLIALSQETQYF

J: TRBJ1-2
V: TRBV20-1
size: NA
D: NA
DNA: TGCAGTGCTGTAGACTATGGCTACACCTTC
CDR3: CSAVDYGYTF

J: TRBJ1-1
V: TRBV5-1
size: many
D: NA
DNA: TGCGCCAGCAGCTCCTCGGGGGCGCGAACTGAAGCTTTCTTT
CDR3: CASSSSGARTEAFF

J: TRBJ2-7
V: TRBV11-2
size: many
D: TRBD2
DNA: TGTGCCAGCAGCCGATCTACTAGCGAAACCTACGAGCAGTACTTC
CDR3: CASSRSTSETYEQYF

J: TRBJ2-2
V: TRBV19
size: few
D: NA
DNA: TGTGCCGGAGCGGACAGGCTCGGCGGGGGTACCGGGGAGCTGTTTTTT
CDR3: CAGADRLGGGTGELFF

J: TRBJ2-3
V: TRBV7-2
size: many
D: TRBD2
DNA: TGTGCCAGCAGCTTTGTAGCGGGAGGGTTCACAGATACGCAGTATTTT
CDR3: CASSFVAGGFTDTQYF

J: TRBJ2-7
V: TRBV11-2
size: few
D: NA
DNA: TGTGCCAGCACTTACTCGGCGGGTGCCTACGAGCAGTACTTC
CDR3: CASTYSAGAYEQYF

J: TRBJ2-7
V: TRBV9
size: NA
D: TRBD1
DNA: TGTGCCAGCAGCCCACTCAGGGGGCCAGGCAACGAGCAGTACTTC
CDR3: CASSPLRGPGNEQYF

J: TRBJ2-5
V: TRBV29-1
size: many
D: NA
DNA: TGCAGCGTTGCGGATAGCTGGTCGGCTAAAGAGACCCAGTACTTC
CDR3: CSVADSWSAKETQYF

J: TRBJ2-3
V: TRBV5-4
size: many
D: TRBD2
DNA: TGTGCCAGCAGCTTGGATCCGCGGGGGGGATTACTAGATACGCAGTATTTT
CDR3: CASSLDPRGGLLDTQYF

J: TRBJ2-5
V: TRBV7-2
size: few
D: NA
DNA: TGTGCCAGCAGCTCCCTTGGAGGGCAAGAGACCCAGTACTTC
CDR3: CASSSLGGQETQYF

J: TRBJ2-5
V: TRBV12-3/TRBV12-4
size: many
D: NA
DNA: TGTGCCAGCAGCCGGACTCTCGAGACCCAGTACTTC
CDR3: CASSRTLETQYF

J: TRBJ2-3
V: TRBV20-1
size: many
D: NA
DNA: TGCAGTGCCCTCACCCCAAGCACAGATACGCAGTATTTT
CDR3: CSALTPSTDTQYF

J: TRBJ2-1
V: TRBV5-1
size: few
D: TRBD2
DNA: TGCGCCAGCAGCTTACCGGGACTAGCGGGACGCAATGAGCAGTTCTTC
CDR3: CASSLPGLAGRNEQFF

J: TRBJ2-3
V: TRBV18
size: NA
D: NA
DNA: TGTGCCAGCTCACCAAGTATTACAGATACGCAGTATTTT
CDR3: CASSPSITDTQYF

J: TRBJ2-1
V: TRBV7-3
size: many
D: TRBD2
DNA: TGTGCCAGCAGCCCCTATAGCGGGAGGGCCAGGAACAATGAGCAGTTCTTC
CDR3: CASSPYSGRARNNEQFF

J: TRBJ2-7
V: TRBV28
size: few
D: NA
DNA: TGTGCCAGCGTACCCGGGACGGTGACCTACGAGCAGTACTTC
CDR3: CASVPGTVTYEQYF

J: TRBJ2-7
V: TRBV5-1
size: NA
D: NA
DNA: TGCGCCAGCAGCGGGGGACAACTCGGGAACGAGCAGTACTTC
CDR3: CASSGGQLGNEQYF

J: TRBJ2-5
V: TRBV10-2
size: NA
D: TRBD2
DNA: TGCGCCAGCAGTGCTAGCGGAGGTATGGAGACCCAGTACTTC
CDR3: CASSASGGMETQYF

J: TRBJ1-5
V: TRBV5-1
size: medium-sized
D: TRBD1
DNA: TGCGCCAGCAGCCTCGGACAGGGGGGCGAACCCCAGCATTTT
CDR3: CASSLGQGGEPQHF

J: TRBJ2-6
V: TRBV5-6
size: many
D: NA
DNA: TGTGCCAGCAGCCCCCCCGGGTCTGGGGCCAACGTCCTGACTTTC
CDR3: CASSPPGSGANVLTF

J: TRBJ1-2
V: TRBV3-1
size: NA
D: NA
DNA: TGTGCCAGCAGCCATTGGATCTATGGCTACACCTTC
CDR3: CASSHWIYGYTF

J: TRBJ2-3
V: TRBV28
size: medium-sized
D: NA
DNA: TGTGCCAGCATAGGGGGAGGCGTCCGCACAGATACGCAGTATTTT
CDR3: CASIGGGVRTDTQYF

J: TRBJ2-5
V: TRBV2
size: many
D: TRBD2
DNA: TGTGCCAGCAGTGATCAGCTAGCGGCTCAAGAGACCCAGTACTTC
CDR3: CASSDQLAAQETQYF

J: TRBJ2-1
V: TRBV28
size: medium-sized
D: TRBD1
DNA: TGTGCCAGCAGTCCCCCGACAGGGGGGAATGAGCAGTTCTTC
CDR3: CASSPPTGGNEQFF

J: TRBJ2-7
V: TRBV3-1
size: NA
D: NA
DNA: TGTGCCAGCAGCCCCGGGACGTACTACGAGCAGTACTTC
CDR3: CASSPGTYYEQYF

J: TRBJ2-5
V: TRBV12-3/TRBV12-4
size: few
D: NA
DNA: TGTGCCAGCAGTCAGAACGCCGGGACTACCCAGTACTTC
CDR3: CASSQNAGTTQYF

J: TRBJ2-1
V: TRBV28
size: medium-sized
D: NA
DNA: TGTGCCAGCAGTCCCGGGACATACTACAATGAGCAGTTCTTC
CDR3: CASSPGTYYNEQFF

J: TRBJ1-1
V: TRBV9
size: few
D: NA
DNA: TGTGCCAGCAGCGTAGCCCCTGGGGGGGGAACTGAAGCTTTCTTT
CDR3: CASSVAPGGGTEAFF

J: TRBJ2-3
V: TRBV18
size: many
D: NA
DNA: TGTGCCAGCTCACCTAATACAGATACGCAGTATTTT
CDR3: CASSPNTDTQYF

J: TRBJ1-6
V: TRBV29-1
size: few
D: NA
DNA: TGCAGCGTTGAAGAGACAGTAAATTCACCCCTCCACTTT
CDR3: CSVEETVNSPLHF

J: TRBJ1-5
V: TRBV27
size: many
D: NA
DNA: TGTGCCAGGAGTGATAGCAATCAGCCCCAGCATTTT
CDR3: CARSDSNQPQHF

J: TRBJ1-3
V: TRBV6-6
size: many
D: TRBD1
DNA: TGTGCCAGCAGTTACCCCGGACAGGGGGCTACTGGAAACACCATATATTTT
CDR3: CASSYPGQGATGNTIYF

J: TRBJ2-2
V: TRBV27
size: many
D: TRBD1
DNA: TGTGCCAGCAGTTTGGCAGGGGGCACCGGGGAGCTGTTTTTT
CDR3: CASSLAGGTGELFF

J: TRBJ1-6
V: TRBV12-3/TRBV12-4
size: NA
D: NA
DNA: TGTGCCAGCAGTTCCCTTTGGACATCCGACTATTCACCCCTCCACTTT
CDR3: CASSSLWTSDYSPLHF

J: TRBJ1-4
V: TRBV20-1
size: many
D: NA
DNA: TGCAGTGCGGAGAGGGGGGAAAAACTGTTTTTT
CDR3: CSAERGEKLFF